Shown below are 28 T cell receptor beta chains from a single sample sequenced in a study of early T cells in non-severe SARS-CoV-2 infection. TCRdb re-called the 5' RACE reads through MiXCR, storing one row per CDR3 protein. The table has about 98,000 distinct CDR3 sequences, around 13% seen once; the top ten hold 6% to 7.5%. Input material: whole blood. The source is an adult who was a healthcare worker with PCR-confirmed SARS-CoV-2 infection or an uninfected control (not recorded which).

Concerning this clonotype: Possible read error: a much larger clone is one base away. The genes are TRBV20-1 and TRBJ2-1; 10 bases align to TRBD2. The germline V gene has CDR1 DFQATT and CDR2 SNEGSKA (reference sequence). The CDR3 has 14 residues. Unmatched junction bases numbered 5, after V lost 3 bases and J lost 6 bases. CDR3 DNA sequence: TGCAGTGCTAGGGGGTCTAGCGGGAGCAATGAGCAGTTCTTC. Its protein is CSARGSSGSNEQFF.

V is TRBV28 and J is TRBJ2-1; the D gene could be TRBD1 or TRBD2 (5 bases each). CDR3 length: 11 residues. Germline lookup yields CDR1 MDHEN and CDR2 SYDVKM. The V and J ends lost 4 bases and 13 bases respectively, with 11 bases between them. CDR3 bases: TGTGCCAGCAGTTACCGAGGGGCCCAGTTCTTC. Amino acid sequence: CASSYRGAQFF.

The chain links TRBV15 to TRBJ2-1; weak D call: TRBD1 (6 bases). This CDR3 has 16 residues. The V end lost 3 bases, the J end lost 0 bases, and 12 bases lay between the germline ends. Germline-derived CDR1 and CDR2 are LNHNV and YYDKDF (reference sequence). CDR3 loop: CATSRDSGNSYNEQFF. The CDR3 DNA follows: TGTGCCACCAGCAGGGACAGTGGAAACTCCTACAATGAGCAGTTCTTC.

The chain couples TRBV5-5 to TRBJ1-2; D is ambiguous. The ends were cut back, 4 bases at V and 4 bases at J, with 8 bases in the middle. Germline values: CDR1 SGHKS, CDR2 YYEKEE (reference sequence). CDR3 length equals 12 residues. The CDR3 DNA reads TGTGCCAGCAGCCCCCGTCTCTATGGCTACACCTTC. Protein: CASSPRLYGYTF.

This clonotype was counted ten times or more. The gene calls are TRBV20-1 and TRBJ1-2; D perhaps matches TRBD1 (5 bases). The germline V gene has CDR1 DFQATT and CDR2 SNEGSKA (reference sequence). This CDR3 is 13 amino acids long. The V end lost 3 bases, the J end lost 1 base, and 9 bases lay between the germline ends. CDR3 sequence (DNA): TGCAGTGCTAGTACAGGCCGTAACTATGGCTACACCTTC. Residues: CSASTGRNYGYTF.

This chain links TRBV11-1 with TRBJ2-2; weak D call: TRBD2 (6 bases). Germline-derived CDR1 and CDR2 are SGHAT and FQDESV (reference sequence). V lost 4 bases and J 5 bases, leaving 17 bases between the germline ends. This CDR3 has 16 residues. CDR3: CASSYSEGVRTGELFF. The CDR3 DNA reads as TGTGCCAGCAGCTATTCGGAGGGAGTGAGGACCGGGGAGCTGTTTTTT.

The chain recombines TRBV27 with TRBJ2-7; 7 bases map to TRBD2. Looked up from germline, CDR1 is MNHEY and CDR2 is SMNVEV (reference sequence). V gave up 6 bases and J gave up 6 bases; unmatched junction bases: 8. The CDR3 is made up of 13 amino acids. The CDR3 DNA follows: TGTGCCAGCAGGGGGGGGTCCTTCTCCGAGCAGTACTTC. It is translated as CASRGGSFSEQYF.

CDR3 in DNA: TGCAGTGCTAGTGGGGCTAGCGGGAGTCAGAATGAGCAGTTCTTC. Encoded protein: CSASGASGSQNEQFF. The gene calls are TRBV20-1 and TRBJ2-1; TRBD2 matches at 10 bases. The length of the CDR3 is 15 residues. Germline CDR1 and CDR2: DFQATT and SNEGSKA (reference sequence). V lost 3 bases and J lost 7; bases outside the gene matches: 9.

This clonotype was picked up many times. The chain recombines TRBV7-9 with TRBJ2-3, with 11 bases that match TRBD1. The CDR3 runs to 16 residues. V trimming: 3 bases; J trimming: 5 bases; junction bases outside the gene matches: 7. Germline loops: CDR1 SEHNR, CDR2 FQNEAQ (reference sequence). The CDR3 here is CASSFGPGQGGDTQYF. The DNA for the CDR3 is TGTGCCAGCAGCTTCGGCCCGGGACAGGGGGGAGATACGCAGTATTTT.

The chain employs TRBV11-2 and TRBJ2-7; D not certain. The CDR3 runs to 14 residues. The V and J ends lost 0 bases and 4 bases respectively, with 10 bases between them. In germline, CDR1 is SGHAT, CDR2 FQNNGV. CDR3: CASSLEGRGYEQYF. CDR3 coding DNA: TGTGCCAGCAGCTTAGAAGGCCGCGGATACGAGCAGTACTTC.

The rearrangement links TRBV7-2 to TRBJ1-1; D gene uncertain. Trimming left V 5 bases short and J 7 bases short, with 14 bases between. The germline V gene has CDR1 SGHTA and CDR2 FQGNSA. There are 13 residues in the CDR3. The CDR3 coding sequence is TGTGCCAGCAGCACATCCAACCGATTTGAAGCTTTCTTT. Protein sequence: CASSTSNRFEAFF.

The sample holds many counts of this clonotype. The V and J genes are TRBV7-3 and TRBJ1-2, with 8 nucleotides matching TRBD1. Germline V CDR1 and CDR2: SGHTA, FQGTGA. This CDR3 spans 13 amino acids. Losses at the gene ends were 4 bases for V and 8 bases for J; bases not matched to a gene: 6. CDR3 coding DNA: TGTGCCAGCAGCTACCAGGGGGCGCGCGGCTACACCTTC. Translating it yields CASSYQGARGYTF.

There are many counts of this clonotype. The V call is TRBV6-6, the J call TRBJ2-3, with D perhaps TRBD1 (6 bases). The CDR3 contains 14 residues. CDR1 is MNHNY, CDR2 SVGAGI, per germline (reference sequence). Trimming shortened V by 6 bases and J by 4 bases, and 14 bases separated the two germline ends. The DNA for the CDR3 is TGTGCCAGCAGCAACAGGGTTGTCTCAGATACGCAGTATTTT. This sequence encodes CASSNRVVSDTQYF.

This clonotype was counted between two and nine times. The V call is TRBV11-2, the J call TRBJ2-7; TRBD1 agrees at 8 bases. The CDR3 runs to 14 residues. The germline V gene encodes CDR1 SGHAT and CDR2 FQNNGV. J gave up 3 bases and V 8 bases, and 9 bases lay outside the gene matches. CDR3 region: CASRTGTGNYEQYF. The CDR3 coding sequence is TGTGCCAGCCGTACCGGGACAGGTAACTACGAGCAGTACTTC.

This clonotype was observed many times. The rearrangement joins TRBV20-1 to TRBJ2-1; TRBD1 aligns across 9 bases. V was clipped by 0 bases and J by 6 bases; unmatched bases: 3. Germline-derived CDR1 and CDR2 are DFQATT and SNEGSKA (reference sequence). The CDR3 runs 14 residues. This CDR3 is CSARDLDRGNEQFF. As DNA, the CDR3 is TGCAGTGCTAGAGATCTGGACAGGGGCAATGAGCAGTTCTTC.

The rearrangement links TRBV7-2 to TRBJ1-4, with 8 bases aligning to TRBD1. Per germline, CDR1 SGHTA and CDR2 FQGNSA. The CDR3 covers 15 residues. V lost 5 bases and J lost 2; bases outside the gene matches: 4. The CDR3, as DNA: TGTGCCAGCAGCCCTAGACAGGGGACTAATGAAAAACTGTTTTTT. It is translated as CASSPRQGTNEKLFF.

This clonotype was seen repeatedly, ten times or more. The chain joins TRBV7-9 to TRBJ2-1, with TRBD2 as a possible D gene (5 bases). V lost 5 bases to trimming and J lost 7 bases, with 6 bases between them. Germline V CDR1 and CDR2: SEHNR, FQNEAQ (reference sequence). The CDR3 loop spans 11 amino acids. CDR3 region: CASSRGNEQFF. Written as DNA, the CDR3 is TGTGCCAGCAGCAGAGGGAATGAGCAGTTCTTC.

The chain joins TRBV20-1 to TRBJ1-2; D unresolved. The germline V gene has CDR1 DFQATT and CDR2 SNEGSKA (reference sequence). Trimming left V 2 bases short and J 4 bases short, with 8 bases between. This CDR3 is 12 amino acids long. The CDR3 DNA reads as TGCAGTGCTAGACTTAACCCCTATGGCTACACCTTC. It translates to CSARLNPYGYTF.

The V and J genes are TRBV28 and TRBJ1-4; D might be TRBD1 (5 bases). The V gene's germline CDR1 is MDHEN and CDR2 SYDVKM. The V gene lost 8 bases and the J gene lost 7 bases, with 17 bases spanning the gap. The CDR3 loop spans 14 amino acids. The CDR3 coding sequence is TGTGCCAGCGGGGCTGTCGGGTTGGGTGAAAAACTGTTTTTT. The encoded protein is CASGAVGLGEKLFF.

V and J are TRBV10-3 and TRBJ2-2; D remains ambiguous. CDR1 and CDR2 from the germline V gene are ENHRY and SYGVKD. The V and J ends lost 3 bases and 6 bases respectively, with 14 bases between them. The CDR3 loop spans 15 amino acids. The CDR3 here is CAISDRASPAGELFF. The CDR3 region has the DNA TGTGCCATCAGTGACCGGGCCTCCCCCGCCGGGGAGCTGTTTTTT.

V is TRBV20-1 and J is TRBJ1-6, with D unresolved. V lost 3 bases and J 11 bases, leaving 11 bases between the germline ends. The germline V gene encodes CDR1 DFQATT and CDR2 SNEGSKA (reference sequence). The CDR3 contains 12 residues. CDR3 residues: CSASRKNPPLHF. In DNA, the CDR3 is TGCAGTGCTAGTCGCAAGAATCCACCCCTCCACTTT.

This clonotype was counted at least ten times. CDR3 sequence (DNA): TGTGCCATCGGGGATGAGCAGTTCTTC. This translates into CAIGDEQFF. V and J are TRBV10-3 and TRBJ2-1, with D uncertain. CDR3 length equals 9 residues. V was shortened by 8 bases and J by 8 bases, with 4 bases between the two germline ends. CDR1 and CDR2 (germline): ENHRY, SYGVKD.

The chain employs TRBV21-1 and TRBJ2-2. TRBV21-1 is annotated as a pseudogene. The CDR3 contains 14 residues. CDR3 nucleotides: TGTGCCAGCAGCAGGCCAGAGCTAACCGGGGAGCTGTTTTTT. Its protein is CASSRPELTGELFF.

This clonotype has only a few counts. The rearrangement uses TRBV3-1 and TRBJ2-1, with D perhaps TRBD1 (5 bases). The CDR3 has 13 amino acids. Trimming pared 2 bases from V and 10 bases from J, leaving 12 bases between. Germline assignment: CDR1 LGHDT and CDR2 YNNKEL (reference sequence). Here the CDR3 DNA reads TGTGCCAGCAGCCAATTTGGGGCCAGGGAGCAGTTCTTC. Residues: CASSQFGAREQFF.

This clonotype was picked up a small number of times. This rearrangement joins TRBV3-1 to TRBJ1-1, with 9 positions matching TRBD1. Germline CDR1 LGHDT, CDR2 YNNKEL (reference sequence). This CDR3 is built from 15 residues. V trimming: 1 base; J trimming: 7 bases; junction bases outside the gene matches: 7. This CDR3 reads CASSQVRDRVVEAFF. For the CDR3, the DNA is TGTGCCAGCAGCCAAGTCAGGGACAGGGTTGTTGAAGCTTTCTTT. The complete variable domain, with remaining parts taken from reference TRBV3-1 and TRBJ1-1, reads DTAVSQTPKYLVTQMGNDKSIKCEQNLGHDTMYWYKQDSKKFLKIMFSYNNKELIINETVPNRFSPKSPDKAHLNLHINSLELGDSAVYFCASSQVRDRVVEAFFGQGTRLTVV.

This clonotype has at least ten counts. The chain joins TRBV4-3 to TRBJ1-6; possible D gene TRBD1, 6 bases. V gave up 0 bases and J gave up 7 bases, with 13 bases separating them. Germline CDR1 and CDR2: LGHNA and YSLEER. The CDR3 consists of 16 residues. The CDR3 spells CASSQESTGRNSPLHF. The CDR3 nucleotides are TGCGCCAGCAGCCAAGAAAGTACAGGGAGAAATTCACCCCTCCACTTT.

There are a few counts of this clonotype. The chain recombines TRBV5-1 with TRBJ2-7; D is unclear. The germline CDR1 and CDR2 sequences are SGHRS and YFSETQ. Between the trimmed V and J ends, which lost 4 bases and 2 bases, there was a span of 13 bases. The CDR3 has 14 residues. The CDR3 region has the DNA TGCGCCAGCAGCGAAGCAGCCAGGACCTACGAGCAGTACTTC. Translated: CASSEAARTYEQYF.

V usage is TRBV27 and J usage is TRBJ2-1, with a possible D match to TRBD2 (6 bases). Trimming left V 5 bases short and J 4 bases short, with 12 bases between. There are 14 residues in the CDR3. Per the germline V gene, CDR1 is MNHEY and CDR2 is SMNVEV (reference sequence). Here the CDR3 reads CASSLRLEYNEQFF. CDR3 in DNA: TGTGCCAGCAGTCTCAGACTAGAGTACAATGAGCAGTTCTTC.